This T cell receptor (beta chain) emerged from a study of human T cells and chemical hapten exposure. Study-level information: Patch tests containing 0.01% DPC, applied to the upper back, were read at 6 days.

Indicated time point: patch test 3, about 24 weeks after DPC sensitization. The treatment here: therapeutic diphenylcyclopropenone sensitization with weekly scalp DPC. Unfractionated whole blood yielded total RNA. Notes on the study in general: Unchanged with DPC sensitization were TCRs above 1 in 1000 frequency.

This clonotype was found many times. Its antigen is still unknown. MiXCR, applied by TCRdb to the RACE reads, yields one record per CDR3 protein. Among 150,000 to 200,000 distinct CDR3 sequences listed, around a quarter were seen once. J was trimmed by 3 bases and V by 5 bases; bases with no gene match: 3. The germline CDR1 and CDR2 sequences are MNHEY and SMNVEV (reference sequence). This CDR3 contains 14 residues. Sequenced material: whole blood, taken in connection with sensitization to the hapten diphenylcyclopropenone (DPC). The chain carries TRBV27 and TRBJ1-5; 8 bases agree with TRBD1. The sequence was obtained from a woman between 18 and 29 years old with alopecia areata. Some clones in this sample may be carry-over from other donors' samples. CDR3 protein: CASSDRGLNQPQHF. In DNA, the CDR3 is TGTGCCAGCAGTGACAGGGGCCTCAATCAGCCCCAGCATTTT.